The 17 T cell receptor beta chains below come from one sample, sequenced in a study of blood T cell repertoires in COVID-19. Data came from immunoSEQ multiplex PCR; TCRdb stores just in-frame clones and leaves some out. Among over 70,000 clones, 90% were seen once, and the ten largest hold 6.5% to 8.5%. The sequenced material came from peripheral blood. Source of these receptors: a man between 18 and 35 years old with COVID-19, enrolled during active disease.

The chain recombines TRBV10-3 with TRBJ2-2; 8 bases line up with TRBD2. J was trimmed by 1 base and V by 0 bases; bases with no gene match: 10. Germline loops: CDR1 ENHRY, CDR2 SYGVKD. CDR3 length equals 19 residues. CDR3 DNA sequence: TGTGCCATCAGTGAGTCGGTTCTTGCGGGAGGTAGGAACACCGGGGAGCTGTTTTTT. The encoded protein is CAISESVLAGGRNTGELFF.

The rearrangement joins TRBV5-4 to TRBJ1-1, with D possibly TRBD1 on 5 matching bases. Germline lookup yields CDR1 SGHNT and CDR2 YYREEE (reference sequence). The CDR3 sequence is 15 residues long. V was cut by 4 bases and J by 0 bases, with 13 bases left in between. The CDR3 DNA reads TGTGCCAGCAGCGTGACAGAAAAAATGAACACTGAAGCTTTCTTT. This gives the protein CASSVTEKMNTEAFF.

V gene TRBV7-2 combines with J gene TRBJ2-2; no clear D. The CDR3 is made up of 14 amino acids. Germline V gives CDR1 SGHTA, CDR2 FQGNSA. The V and J ends lost 1 base and 0 bases respectively, with 3 bases between them. CDR3 nucleotides: TGTGCCAGCAGCTTAGTAGCGAACACCGGGGAGCTGTTTTTT. It specifies CASSLVANTGELFF.

This chain joins TRBV3-1 (or the pseudogene TRBV3-2) and TRBJ1-2, with D perhaps TRBD1 (6 bases). CDR3 size: 15 residues. Looked up from germline, CDR1 is LGHDT and CDR2 is YNNKEL (reference sequence). V lost 3 bases and J 4 bases, leaving 15 bases between the germline ends. The chain's CDR3 is CASSQYPEQGYGYTF. The CDR3 DNA reads as TGTGCCAGCAGCCAGTATCCAGAACAGGGCTATGGCTACACCTTC.

The rearrangement joins TRBV9 to TRBJ2-1, with 7 bases fitting TRBD1. V lost 3 bases to trimming and J lost 4 bases; unmatched junction nucleotides: 13. The germline gives CDR1 SGDLS, CDR2 YYNGEE. This CDR3 contains 17 residues. CDR3 sequence: CASSDPGTVPKYNEQFF. Here the CDR3 DNA reads TGTGCCAGCAGCGACCCTGGGACAGTACCCAAATACAATGAGCAGTTCTTC.

The rearrangement uses TRBV2 and TRBJ2-1; 9 bases are a match to TRBD2. There are 16 residues in the CDR3. Germline assignment: CDR1 SNHLY and CDR2 FYNNEI. Trimming took 7 bases from V and 3 from J; bases not matched to a gene: 10. The chain's CDR3 is CASMGEGLANYNEQFF. The CDR3 DNA follows: TGTGCCAGCATGGGAGAAGGACTAGCGAACTACAATGAGCAGTTCTTC.

V gene TRBV27 combines with J gene TRBJ2-2, with 13 bases fitting TRBD2. CDR3 length: 15 residues. V dropped 4 bases and J dropped 9; count of bases not matched to a gene: 5. Germline V gene sequence: CDR1 MNHEY, CDR2 SMNVEV (reference sequence). CDR3 nucleotide sequence: TGTGCCAGCAGTTCCGGGACTAGCGGGAACAGGGAGCTGTTTTTT. Its protein is CASSSGTSGNRELFF.

The rearrangement joins TRBV4-3 to TRBJ1-2, with TRBD1 identical over 7 bases. This CDR3 has 14 amino acids. J gave up 6 bases and V 0 bases, and 4 bases lay outside the gene matches. CDR1 is LGHNA, CDR2 YSLEER, per germline. CDR3: CASSQESGQNGYTF. CDR3 bases: TGCGCCAGCAGCCAAGAATCGGGACAGAATGGCTACACCTTC.

The V call is TRBV7-9, the J call TRBJ2-7; 7 bases align to TRBD2. V was clipped by 1 base and J by 5 bases; unmatched bases: 5. Germline V gene data show CDR1 as SEHNR and CDR2 as FQNEAQ (reference sequence). The CDR3 totals 14 residues. The CDR3 sequence is CASSLVLAGDEQYF. The CDR3 bases are TGTGCCAGCAGCTTAGTCTTGGCGGGAGACGAGCAGTACTTC.

This clone was recorded only once. The CDR3 nucleotides are TGTGCCAGCAAATCGGGACAGGTTAATGAAAAACTGTTTTTT. Translation gives CASKSGQVNEKLFF. The rearrangement links TRBV6-5 to TRBJ1-4; 8 bases are a match to TRBD1. The CDR3 sequence is 14 residues long. Losses at the gene ends were 7 bases for V and 4 bases for J; bases not matched to a gene: 5. Germline V gives CDR1 MNHEY, CDR2 SVGAGI.

The CDR3 nucleotides read TGTGCCAGCAGCCCCCCATCGGGGGGGAACACCGGGGAGCTGTTTTTT. Protein product: CASSPPSGGNTGELFF. The rearrangement uses TRBV5-4 and TRBJ2-2; 7 bases line up with TRBD2. This CDR3 region has 16 residues. Germline CDR1 SGHNT, CDR2 YYREEE (reference sequence). Unmatched junction bases numbered 7, after V lost 4 bases and J lost 1 base.

V gene TRBV13 combines with J gene TRBJ2-7; 8 bases align to TRBD2. Per the germline V gene, CDR1 is PRHDT and CDR2 is FYEKMQ (reference sequence). There are 13 residues in the CDR3. The ends lost 7 bases at V and 7 bases at J; junction bases unmatched: 9. CDR3 protein: CASTSGRAREQYF. The CDR3 DNA is TGTGCCAGCACTTCCGGGAGGGCCAGGGAGCAGTACTTC. Drawing the rest from reference TRBV13 and TRBJ2-7, the complete variable domain is AAGVIQSPRHLIKEKRETATLKCYPIPRHDTVYWYQQGPGQDPQFLISFYEKMQSDKGSIPDRFSAQQFSDYHSELNMSSLELGDSALYFCASTSGRAREQYFGPGTRLTVT.

The gene calls are TRBV28 and TRBJ2-7, with TRBD1 matching 7 bases. Germline CDR1 reads MDHEN; CDR2 reads SYDVKM. J was trimmed by 0 bases and V by 7 bases; bases with no gene match: 6. CDR3 length: 14 residues. CDR3 sequence reads: CASKGQTNSYEQYF. CDR3 nucleotides: TGTGCCAGCAAGGGACAGACTAACTCCTACGAGCAGTACTTC.

V usage is TRBV7-6 and J usage is TRBJ2-2, with D possibly TRBD1 on 6 matching bases. The germline gives CDR1 SGHVS, CDR2 FNYEAQ. CDR3 size: 17 residues. Trimming left V 5 bases short and J 4 bases short, with 20 bases between. This CDR3 reads CASSHPRGGSTTGELFF. The DNA of the CDR3 is TGTGCCAGCAGCCACCCCAGGGGCGGCAGCACCACCGGGGAGCTGTTTTTT.

The rearrangement uses TRBV28 and TRBJ2-7; 10 bases are a match to TRBD1. This CDR3 comprises 14 residues. CDR1 and CDR2 from the germline V gene are MDHEN and SYDVKM. Trimming removed 4 bases from V and 2 bases from J; junction bases left unmatched: 2. The CDR3 sequence is CASSSGTGAYEQYF. The CDR3 DNA reads TGTGCCAGCAGTTCCGGGACAGGGGCCTACGAGCAGTACTTC.

The sample holds one count of this clone. The chain has TRBV7-2 and TRBJ2-5, with TRBD2 identical over 8 bases. CDR3 length equals 15 residues. V shed 5 bases, J shed 1 base, and the junction held 6 bases outside the gene matches. Germline assignment: CDR1 SGHTA and CDR2 FQGNSA. In DNA, the CDR3 is TGTGCCAGCAGCACCCGGGAGGGATCCCAAGAGACCCAGTACTTC. Amino acids: CASSTREGSQETQYF.

The chain is built from TRBV27 and TRBJ2-2; D gene uncertain. With 5 bases removed from V and 1 base from J, the gap between germline ends came to 8 bases. The length of the CDR3 is 14 residues. The V gene's germline CDR1 is MNHEY and CDR2 SMNVEV (reference sequence). This chain's CDR3 is CASSPRQNTGELFF. The CDR3 nucleotides are TGTGCCAGCAGTCCGCGACAGAACACCGGGGAGCTGTTTTTT.